This TCR beta chain appears in the sequencing data of a study of Graves' ophthalmopathy and Graves' hyperthyroidism. The hyperthyroidism patients, aged 18 to 65, had been newly diagnosed, with under 2 months' duration. For repertoire sequencing, the TCR beta CDR3 regions were amplified from RNA transcripts. The workflow started with a first-round RT-PCR run with HTBI primers and then moved on to a second-round multiplex PCR. A single record per CDR3 protein comes from TCRdb applying MiXCR to the multiplex PCR reads. The sample shows around 1,200,000 distinct CDR3 sequences, 35% to 45% of them seen only once. J gave up 10 bases and V 2 bases, and 11 bases lay outside the gene matches. Looked up from germline, CDR1 is SEHNR and CDR2 is FQNEAQ (reference sequence). The CDR3 is 15 residues long.

The receptor's source is an adult man with Graves' hyperthyroidism. The V call is TRBV7-9, the J call TRBJ1-1; 9 bases fit TRBD1. The sample was peripheral blood or thyroid tissue (not recorded which). In nucleotides, the CDR3 is TGTGCCAGCAGCTTAATCCCGGACAGGGGAGATGGAGCTTTCTTT. Residues: CASSLIPDRGDGAFF.